The 19 T cell receptor beta chains presented below share a single source sample, sequenced in a study of cytomegalovirus exposure and HLA in healthy donors. The PCR used 60 Vbeta and 13 Jbeta primers. Profiling relied on immunoSEQ multiplex PCR, and the TCRdb table lists in-frame clones only, not all of them. The data hold 190,000 or so clones, with around four fifths observed a single time. Sequenced sample: PBMCs. The receptors come from a woman between 50 and 59 years old in good health and CMV-seropositive.

This chain connects TRBV19 to TRBJ2-1; 9 positions match TRBD2. The trim removed 1 base at V and 2 bases at J, leaving 3 bases unmatched. Germline V gives CDR1 LNHDA, CDR2 SQIVND (reference sequence). The CDR3 is 16 amino acids. CDR3 nucleotide sequence: TGTGCCAGTAGTATAGTGGGCGGGAGGGCCTACAATGAGCAGTTCTTC. Translating gives CASSIVGGRAYNEQFF.

This clone was observed a single time. This chain uses TRBV7-9 with TRBJ1-2; 8 bases map to TRBD1. Losses at the gene ends were 5 bases for V and 3 bases for J; bases not matched to a gene: 8. The CDR3 is 15 residues long. Germline V gene data show CDR1 as SEHNR and CDR2 as FQNEAQ (reference sequence). CDR3 protein: CASSTGQDQHYGYTF. As DNA, the CDR3 is TGTGCCAGCAGCACGGGACAGGACCAACACTATGGCTACACCTTC.

The V gene is TRBV5-6, the J gene TRBJ2-3; 10 nucleotides match TRBD1. Per the germline V gene, CDR1 is SGHDT and CDR2 is YYEEEE. V was pared by 4 bases and J by 3 bases, with 5 bases of the junction left unmatched. The CDR3 runs to 15 residues. This chain's CDR3 is CASSPDRGRTDTQYF. CDR3 bases: TGTGCCAGCAGCCCGGACAGGGGGAGAACAGATACGCAGTATTTT.

The chain joins TRBV27 to TRBJ2-6; D possibly corresponds to TRBD1 (6 bases). CDR3 length equals 17 residues. The V end lost 5 bases, the J end lost 2 bases, and 16 bases lay between the germline ends. Looked up from germline, CDR1 is MNHEY and CDR2 is SMNVEV (reference sequence). The CDR3 loop reads CASSPRGPRAGANVLTF. CDR3 nucleotide sequence: TGTGCCAGCAGTCCCAGGGGACCCCGGGCTGGGGCCAACGTCCTGACTTTC.

V usage is TRBV7-2 and J usage is TRBJ2-3, with 7 positions matching TRBD2. Germline V gene lookup returns CDR1 SGHTA and CDR2 FQGNSA. There are 13 residues in the CDR3. Germline trimming cut 5 bases from V and 2 bases from J; bases unmatched to any gene: 1. CDR3: CASSGDYTDTQYF. The CDR3 region has the DNA TGTGCCAGCAGCGGGGACTACACAGATACGCAGTATTTT.

Written as DNA, the CDR3 is TGTGCCAGCAGCAAACGCCTAGCGGGAAGAGAGACCCAGTACTTC. Protein: CASSKRLAGRETQYF. The rearrangement joins TRBV21-1 to TRBJ2-5; the table assigns TRBD2, which was not confirmed against the DNA. TRBV21-1 is flagged as a pseudogene. The CDR3 runs 15 residues.

The chain employs TRBV27 and TRBJ1-1, with D perhaps matching TRBD1 (6 bases). CDR1 and CDR2 from the germline V gene are MNHEY and SMNVEV (reference sequence). V was trimmed by 10 bases and J by 8 bases, leaving 23 bases between them. The CDR3 extends over 14 amino acids. The CDR3 DNA reads as TGTGCCACCCGTAGTAACACAGGGAAGTCCGAAGCTTTCTTT. Translating it yields CATRSNTGKSEAFF.

The J gene is TRBJ2-2, the V gene TRBV19; D is uncertain. CDR1 and CDR2 (germline): LNHDA, SQIVND (reference sequence). V was shortened by 9 bases and J by 3 bases, with 8 bases between the two germline ends. The CDR3 loop spans 12 amino acids. CDR3 nucleotide sequence: TGTGCCAGCGAGCAGGACACCGGGGAGCTGTTTTTT. Protein: CASEQDTGELFF.

The chain recombines TRBV15 with TRBJ1-5; TRBD1 might be the D (5 bases). The V end lost 4 bases, the J end lost 13 bases, and 14 bases lay between the germline ends. The CDR3 is 12 amino acids. Germline CDR1 is LNHNV and CDR2 is YYDKDF (reference sequence). CDR3 sequence (DNA): TGTGCCACCAGCATGGACCGACAGAGACAGCATTTT. It translates to CATSMDRQRQHF.

The chain uses TRBV27 and TRBJ1-4; possibly TRBD1 for D (6 bases). Germline V gene sequence: CDR1 MNHEY, CDR2 SMNVEV (reference sequence). This CDR3 contains 15 residues. V was shortened by 1 base and J by 4 bases, with 10 bases between the two germline ends. The CDR3 protein is CASSLYRTDNEKLFF. Here the CDR3 DNA reads TGTGCCAGCAGTTTATACCGGACAGATAATGAAAAACTGTTTTTT.

The chain combines TRBV7-6 with TRBJ1-4, with a weak D call TRBD1 (5 bases). Trimming cost V 1 base and J 8 bases, with 14 bases left between them. There are 15 residues in the CDR3. The V gene's germline CDR1 is SGHVS and CDR2 FNYEAQ. The CDR3 is CASSLVAGVGEKLFF. The CDR3 DNA is TGTGCCAGCAGCTTAGTAGCGGGGGTCGGGGAAAAACTGTTTTTT.

V usage is TRBV14 and J usage is TRBJ1-2; 9 bases match TRBD1. The V segment lost 3 bases and the J segment 5 bases; nucleotides outside the gene matches: 7. CDR3 size: 15 residues. The germline V gene encodes CDR1 SGHDN and CDR2 FVKESK. The CDR3 bases are TGTGCCAGCAGCCACCGGACAGGGGTGGGATATGGCTACACCTTC. It is translated as CASSHRTGVGYGYTF.

Worth noting for this clone: At one end, the junction sequence differs from germline, possibly due to a read error. The chain combines TRBV7-9 with TRBJ1-5; 10 nucleotides line up with TRBD1. Germline-derived CDR1 and CDR2 are SEHNR and FQNEAQ (reference sequence). This CDR3 has 15 residues. CDR3 loop: CSSSLGQGDNQPQHF. CDR3 bases: TGTTCCAGCAGCTTAGGACAGGGGGACAATCAGCCCCAGCATTTT. Based on the CDR3 plus reference TRBV7-9 and TRBJ1-5, the full variable domain is DTGVSQNPRHKITKRGQNVTFRCDPISEHNRLYWYRQTLGQGPEFLTYFQNEAQLEKSRLLSDRFSAERPKGSFSTLEIQRTEQGDSAMYLCSSSLGQGDNQPQHFGDGTRLSIL.

The chain is built from TRBV19 and TRBJ2-7, with TRBD2 as a possible D gene (5 bases). The CDR3 has 13 amino acids. CDR1 and CDR2 (germline): LNHDA, SQIVND (reference sequence). V was cut by 5 bases and J by 3 bases, with 11 bases left in between. CDR3 amino acids: CASSPRLNYEQYF. For the CDR3, the DNA is TGTGCCAGTAGTCCTCGACTAAACTACGAGCAGTACTTC. The full variable domain, rest sourced from reference TRBV19 and TRBJ2-7, is DGGITQSPKYLFRKEGQNVTLSCEQNLNHDAMYWYRQDPGQGLRLIYYSQIVNDFQKGDIAEGYSVSREKKESFPLTVTSAQKNPTAFYLCASSPRLNYEQYFGPGTRLTVT.

This chain joins TRBV7-2 and TRBJ1-3; 8 bases are shared with TRBD1. J gave up 8 bases and V 4 bases, and 7 bases lay outside the gene matches. Germline CDR1 reads SGHTA; CDR2 reads FQGNSA. The CDR3 is made up of 14 amino acids. The chain's CDR3 is CASSSPTQGDTIYF. CDR3 coding DNA: TGTGCCAGCAGCTCACCTACACAGGGGGACACCATATATTTT.

This sequence joins TRBV14 and TRBJ2-7; 10 nucleotides align to TRBD1. CDR1 is SGHDN and CDR2 is FVKESK in the germline V gene. The CDR3 is 16 residues long. V lost 3 bases and J lost 5; bases outside the gene matches: 10. The CDR3 sequence: CASSQRQGALRNEQYF. CDR3 sequence (DNA): TGTGCCAGCAGCCAGAGACAGGGGGCCCTGAGGAACGAGCAGTACTTC.

The sample holds a few counts of this clone. The V call is TRBV4-1, the J call TRBJ1-2; the D gene is possibly TRBD1 (5 bases). The CDR3 length is 18 residues. The V end was cut by 1 base, the J end by 0 bases, with 18 bases between. Germline V gives CDR1 MGHRA, CDR2 YSYEKL. CDR3 region: CASSQGALVGPTNYGYTF. The CDR3 DNA is TGCGCCAGCAGCCAAGGGGCTCTAGTGGGGCCGACTAACTATGGCTACACCTTC.

The genes are TRBV28 and TRBJ2-1; TRBD2 agrees at 7 bases. J was trimmed by 4 bases and V by 6 bases; bases with no gene match: 3. The germline gives CDR1 MDHEN, CDR2 SYDVKM. This CDR3 comprises 13 residues. The CDR3 region has the DNA TGTGCCAGCAGGGGGGGGGTGTACAATGAGCAGTTCTTC. This translates into CASRGGVYNEQFF.

This chain connects TRBV2 to TRBJ2-7, with a tentative D call TRBD2 (5 bases). Germline V gene lookup returns CDR1 SNHLY and CDR2 FYNNEI. Trimming took 3 bases from V and 6 from J, leaving 12 bases between them. The CDR3 consists of 13 residues. CDR3 nucleotide sequence: TGTGCCAGCAGTGAGGTGGGAGCCTGCGAGCAGTACTTC. Translated, it gives CASSEVGACEQYF.